A single sample gave rise to the 20 T cell receptor beta chains below, sequenced in a study of patients and donors after allogeneic stem cell transplantation. TCRdb used MiXCR to reprocess the RT-PCR reads, holding one entry per CDR3 protein. The repertoire has hundreds of thousands of distinct CDR3 sequences, 16% of them found once; the top ten carry less than 8.5%. Sequenced input: blood, either unsorted or a sorted T cell fraction (not recorded which). The source of these receptors is a human donor who was either an allogeneic HSCT recipient or a stem cell or donor lymphocyte infusion donor (not recorded which). It is not recorded whose cells these are; they may come from a transplant donor.

This clonotype has just a few counts. V and J are TRBV25-1 and TRBJ2-1; D possibly corresponds to TRBD2 (5 bases). V dropped 4 bases and J dropped 3 bases, with 7 bases sitting between them. The CDR3 runs 13 residues. Germline V CDR1 and CDR2: MGHDK, SYGVNS. CDR3 region: CASSAGFYNEQFF. The CDR3 DNA follows: TGTGCCAGCAGTGCGGGGTTCTACAATGAGCAGTTCTTC.

This clonotype appeared a few times. The chain joins TRBV14 to TRBJ2-1; perhaps D is TRBD1 or TRBD2 (6 bases each). Between the trimmed V and J ends, which lost 3 bases and 2 bases, there was a span of 8 bases. CDR1 is SGHDN and CDR2 is FVKESK in the germline V gene. The CDR3 covers 14 residues. The CDR3 DNA is TGTGCCAGCAGCCACGGGGGCCCCTACAATGAGCAGTTCTTC. It yields the protein CASSHGGPYNEQFF.

The V gene is TRBV4-1, the J gene TRBJ1-6; D remains ambiguous. V dropped 4 bases and J dropped 7 bases, with 20 bases sitting between them. Germline lookup yields CDR1 MGHRA and CDR2 YSYEKL. CDR3 length equals 17 residues. For the CDR3, the DNA is TGCGCCAGCAGCCCGCTGCTTCGAGCAGTGGGAAATTCACCCCTCCACTTT. Residues: CASSPLLRAVGNSPLHF.

This clonotype is medium-sized within its sample. V gene TRBV5-1 combines with J gene TRBJ1-6; possible D gene TRBD1, 5 bases. CDR1 and CDR2 (germline): SGHRS, YFSETQ. The CDR3 contains 15 residues. Trimming stripped 0 bases from V and 7 bases from J, with 11 bases between. As DNA, the CDR3 is TGCGCCAGCAGCTTGGAACACAGGACGAATTCACCCCTCCACTTT. It codes for CASSLEHRTNSPLHF.

This clonotype came up many times. The chain joins TRBV24-1 to TRBJ2-2; D is uncertain. V was cut by 4 bases and J by 5 bases, with 4 bases left in between. Germline CDR1 KGHDR, CDR2 SFDVKD. This CDR3 is built from 12 residues. In DNA form, the CDR3 reads TGTGCCACCAGTGAGACAACCGGGGAGCTGTTTTTT. Encoded protein: CATSETTGELFF.

This clonotype occurred a few times. The V and J genes are TRBV6-5 and TRBJ2-4; 11 bases are shared with TRBD1. CDR3 length: 16 residues. Germline V gene lookup returns CDR1 MNHEY and CDR2 SVGAGI. V shed 4 bases, J shed 11 bases, and the junction held 13 bases outside the gene matches. The CDR3 bases are TGTGCCAGCAGTTCTCATGGGGGGACAGGGGGAATCGTTCAGTACTTC. It translates to CASSSHGGTGGIVQYF.

The chain couples TRBV25-1 to TRBJ1-1; no reliable D call. V lost 0 bases, J lost 6 bases, and 8 bases lay in between. The V gene's germline CDR1 is MGHDK and CDR2 SYGVNS. This CDR3 comprises 13 residues. CDR3 in amino acids: CASSEYSPPEAFF. The CDR3 nucleotides are TGTGCCAGCAGTGAATATTCCCCACCTGAAGCTTTCTTT. Looking up the rest from reference TRBV25-1 and TRBJ1-1 gives the full variable domain: EADIYQTPRYLVIGTGKKITLECSQTMGHDKMYWYQQDPGMELHLIHYSYGVNSTEKGDLSSESTVSRIRTEHFPLTLESARPSHTSQYLCASSEYSPPEAFFGQGTRLTVV.

The rearrangement joins TRBV4-3 to TRBJ2-3; D ambiguous. This CDR3 spans 15 amino acids. Trimming removed 1 base at V and 2 bases at J, with 10 bases between. Germline CDR1 LGHNA, CDR2 YSLEER. The CDR3 DNA sequence: TGCGCCAGCAGCCAAGGCTCCGGCCCCACAGATACGCAGTATTTT. Encoded protein: CASSQGSGPTDTQYF.

CDR3 sequence reads: CASKNRGPTFYEQYF. Written as DNA, the CDR3 is TGTGCCAGCAAGAACAGGGGACCCACCTTCTACGAGCAGTACTTC. This chain uses TRBV2 with TRBJ2-7; 7 bases are shared with TRBD1. The CDR3 is made up of 15 amino acids. J gave up 3 bases and V 7 bases, and 12 bases lay outside the gene matches. The V gene's germline CDR1 is SNHLY and CDR2 FYNNEI.

This clonotype appeared a few times. This chain uses TRBV6-1 with TRBJ2-2, with 7 bases matching TRBD2. Unmatched junction bases numbered 6, after V lost 8 bases and J lost 0 bases. From germline, CDR1 is MNHNS and CDR2 SASEGT. CDR3 length equals 15 residues. CDR3 loop: CASRLAPTNTGELFF. In DNA form, the CDR3 reads TGTGCCAGCCGACTAGCCCCTACGAACACCGGGGAGCTGTTTTTT.

In nucleotides, the CDR3 is TGCGCCAGCAGCCAGGCGGGGGGAACACTAGCCAAAAACATTCAGTACTTC. It yields the protein CASSQAGGTLAKNIQYF. This chain joins TRBV5-1 and TRBJ2-4; 8 bases map to TRBD2. The CDR3 is 17 amino acids. V lost 4 bases and J lost 0; bases outside the gene matches: 9. CDR1 is SGHRS and CDR2 is YFSETQ in the germline V gene.

This chain uses TRBV28 with TRBJ1-4; a possible D gene is TRBD1 (5 bases). Germline V gene sequence: CDR1 MDHEN, CDR2 SYDVKM. This CDR3 is built from 15 residues. The V end lost 7 bases, the J end lost 6 bases, and 18 bases lay between the germline ends. CDR3 amino acids: CASTGESGRDEKLFF. CDR3 DNA: TGTGCCAGCACCGGAGAATCAGGGCGCGATGAAAAACTGTTTTTT.

In this sample, this clonotype turned up many times. The rearrangement joins TRBV4-1 to TRBJ2-5; D ambiguous. Trimming pared 1 base from V and 5 bases from J, leaving 17 bases between. Germline assignment: CDR1 MGHRA and CDR2 YSYEKL. The CDR3 covers 16 residues. CDR3 in amino acids: CASSQGPWPSEETQYF. In nucleotides, the CDR3 is TGCGCCAGCAGCCAAGGCCCATGGCCGAGCGAGGAGACCCAGTACTTC.

The chain uses TRBV6-1 and TRBJ1-1, with D uncertain. Germline loops: CDR1 MNHNS, CDR2 SASEGT. The CDR3 is made up of 14 amino acids. V lost 8 bases and J 0 bases, leaving 13 bases between the germline ends. CDR3 in DNA: TGTGCCAGCGGCCGGACGAAAATGAACACTGAAGCTTTCTTT. It specifies CASGRTKMNTEAFF.

The chain links TRBV6-5 to TRBJ2-4, with D possibly being TRBD1 (6 bases). The CDR3 is made up of 16 amino acids. The V gene lost 4 bases and the J gene lost 0 bases, with 13 bases spanning the gap. The germline V gene has CDR1 MNHEY and CDR2 SVGAGI. CDR3 DNA sequence: TGTGCCAGCAGTTCCGGACAGTTAGGAGCCAAAAACATTCAGTACTTC. This gives the protein CASSSGQLGAKNIQYF.

This clonotype was recorded a few times. J is TRBJ1-4 and V is TRBV9, with a weak D call TRBD1 (5 bases). The CDR3 totals 14 residues. V was cut by 4 bases and J by 6 bases, with 13 bases left in between. Germline CDR1 reads SGDLS; CDR2 reads YYNGEE. The CDR3 protein is CASSPSGADEKLFF. The DNA for the CDR3 is TGTGCCAGCAGCCCCTCCGGGGCGGATGAAAAACTGTTTTTT.

The chain is built from TRBV29-1 and TRBJ1-2, with TRBD1 identical over 7 bases. In germline, CDR1 is SQVTM, CDR2 ANQGSEA. The CDR3 covers 15 residues. V gave up 5 bases and J gave up 8 bases; unmatched junction bases: 17. The CDR3 reads CSVHRTGDLLDGYTF. The DNA for the CDR3 is TGCAGCGTTCACCGAACAGGGGACTTATTGGACGGCTACACCTTC. The whole variable domain, remainder taken from reference TRBV29-1 and TRBJ1-2, is SAVISQKPSRDICQRGTSLTIQCQVDSQVTMMFWYRQQPGQSLTLIATANQGSEATYESGFVIDKFPISRPNLTFSTLTVSNMSPEDSSIYLCSVHRTGDLLDGYTFGSGTRLTVV.

There are a few counts of this clonotype. The chain is built from TRBV5-1 and TRBJ2-3; possible D gene TRBD1, 8 bases. Deletions cut 4 bases from V and 4 bases from J, with 19 bases between. The CDR3 is made up of 16 amino acids. Germline V gene data show CDR1 as SGHRS and CDR2 as YFSETQ. The CDR3 here is CASSPSGTGVPDTQYF. CDR3 in DNA: TGCGCCAGCAGCCCCAGCGGGACAGGTGTCCCAGATACGCAGTATTTT.

This clonotype was seen only a few times. V gene TRBV20-1 combines with J gene TRBJ2-1, with 11 bases aligning to TRBD2. The CDR3 sequence is 13 residues long. Germline values: CDR1 DFQATT, CDR2 SNEGSKA (reference sequence). The trim removed 4 bases at V and 4 bases at J, leaving 0 bases unmatched. The CDR3 sequence is CSATSGGYNEQFF. In DNA, the CDR3 is TGCAGTGCTACTAGCGGGGGGTACAATGAGCAGTTCTTC.

This clonotype was counted between two and nine times. The CDR3 spells CSVRLAGAYEQYF. The DNA for the CDR3 is TGCAGCGTCCGACTAGCGGGCGCCTACGAGCAGTACTTC. The chain carries TRBV29-1 and TRBJ2-7; 10 bases are shared with TRBD2. The CDR3 has 13 amino acids. The trim removed 6 bases at V and 2 bases at J, leaving 4 bases unmatched. CDR1 is SQVTM and CDR2 is ANQGSEA in the germline V gene.